A single sample is the source of the 10 T cell receptor beta chains below, sequenced in a study of cytomegalovirus exposure and HLA in healthy donors. 13 Jbeta primers and 60 Vbeta primers were used for the PCR. The method was immunoSEQ multiplex PCR; TCRdb's version includes in-frame clones alone and lacks a portion of them. This repertoire shows 90,000 to 130,000 clones, more than 75% found once; its top ten account for approximately 2%. The sequencing sample was made of PBMCs. All receptors come from a man between 40 and 49 years old in good health and CMV-seronegative.

This clone was seen once. This chain joins TRBV7-2 and TRBJ2-7, with a possible D match to TRBD2 (7 bases). Deletions cut 1 base from V and 5 bases from J, with 21 bases between. The CDR3 is 17 amino acids. In germline, CDR1 is SGHTA, CDR2 FQGNSA. CDR3 residues: CASSLVGGGVQSHEQYF. DNA for the CDR3: TGTGCCAGCAGCTTAGTGGGCGGGGGCGTTCAGTCCCACGAGCAGTACTTC.

The chain employs TRBV30 and TRBJ1-4, with D unclear. The length of the CDR3 is 13 residues. The V gene lost 3 bases and the J gene lost 5 bases, with 10 bases spanning the gap. From germline, CDR1 is GTSNPN and CDR2 SVGIG (reference sequence). Here the CDR3 reads CAWRTEVNEKLFF. CDR3 in DNA: TGTGCCTGGAGGACGGAGGTCAATGAAAAACTGTTTTTT.

The chain links TRBV10-3 to TRBJ2-7; TRBD1 aligns across 7 bases. This CDR3 region has 14 residues. J lost 0 bases, V lost 10 bases, and 9 bases had no gene match. Germline CDR1 is ENHRY and CDR2 is SYGVKD. The CDR3 nucleotides are TGTGCCACCAAAACGACAGGGAACTCCTACGAGCAGTACTTC. Translation gives CATKTTGNSYEQYF.

The chain carries TRBV6-1 and TRBJ2-7; 11 bases fit TRBD1. There are 15 residues in the CDR3. The V and J ends lost 2 bases and 2 bases, in that order; junction bases with no gene match: 2. Germline lookup yields CDR1 MNHNS and CDR2 SASEGT. The CDR3 here is CASSELGQGAYEQYF. The DNA of the CDR3 is TGTGCCAGCAGTGAATTGGGACAGGGGGCCTACGAGCAGTACTTC.

The J gene is TRBJ1-1, the V gene TRBV4-1; D gene ambiguous. CDR1 and CDR2 from the germline V gene are MGHRA and YSYEKL. CDR3 length: 13 amino acids. Trimming left V 0 bases short and J 8 bases short, with 10 bases between. CDR3 loop: CASSQDHGREAFF. Written as DNA, the CDR3 is TGCGCCAGCAGCCAAGATCACGGTCGCGAAGCTTTCTTT.

The rearrangement links TRBV30 to TRBJ1-2; 7 bases fit TRBD1. CDR1 and CDR2 (germline): GTSNPN, SVGIG (reference sequence). V was pared by 6 bases and J by 4 bases, with 8 bases of the junction left unmatched. The CDR3 runs to 13 residues. CDR3 residues: CACPRDSIYGYTF. The CDR3 DNA is TGTGCCTGCCCGAGGGACAGCATCTATGGCTACACCTTC.

The V gene is TRBV19, the J gene TRBJ2-2; possible D gene TRBD1, 6 bases. The CDR3 length is 14 residues. Trimming left V 5 bases short and J 7 bases short, with 14 bases between. The V gene's germline CDR1 is LNHDA and CDR2 SQIVND (reference sequence). The CDR3 protein is CASSPGQIIGELFF. For the CDR3, the DNA is TGTGCCAGTAGTCCGGGACAAATAATCGGGGAGCTGTTTTTT.

The chain links TRBV15 to TRBJ2-7, with D possibly matching TRBD2 (6 bases). CDR3 length: 15 amino acids. V lost 9 bases and J 4 bases, leaving 22 bases between the germline ends. Germline lookup yields CDR1 LNHNV and CDR2 YYDKDF (reference sequence). The CDR3 sequence is CATSAGPLGGYEQYF. The CDR3, as DNA: TGTGCCACTTCCGCCGGGCCCCTGGGAGGATACGAGCAGTACTTC.

CDR3 residues: CASSLVQGVYEQYF. DNA of the CDR3: TGTGCCAGCAGTTTGGTGCAGGGGGTTTACGAGCAGTACTTC. V is TRBV27 and J is TRBJ2-7; 7 bases line up with TRBD1. The CDR3 length is 14 residues. CDR1 is MNHEY, CDR2 SMNVEV, per germline (reference sequence). The J segment lost 4 bases and the V segment lost 3 bases, leaving 6 bases of the junction unmatched.

This clone was seen only once. The CDR3 spells CASSSSGASGGEQFF. The CDR3 bases are TGTGCCAGCAGCTCTAGCGGGGCCAGCGGAGGTGAGCAGTTCTTC. The chain couples TRBV7-8 to TRBJ2-1, with 9 nucleotides matching TRBD2. The CDR3 loop spans 15 amino acids. V was pared by 4 bases and J by 9 bases, with 10 bases of the junction left unmatched. CDR1 and CDR2 (germline): SGHVS, FQNEAQ.